The clone carrying this T cell receptor beta chain was picked up a small number of times. Its antigen is still unknown. These data belong to a study of T-cell memory formation after mild COVID-19. Overall study results and limits: Day 15 to 85 contractors were CD4/CD8 balanced; later expanders leaned CD4+. The pre-infection memory compartment contained some responding clones, suggesting cross-reactive memory joined.

Germline V gives CDR1 MNHEY, CDR2 SVGEGT. The CDR3 consists of 13 residues. V was pared by 5 bases and J by 7 bases, with 6 bases of the junction left unmatched. cDNA libraries for TCR alpha and TCR beta, carrying sample barcodes and UMIs, came from 5'RACE with constant-segment primers. TCRdb fed the 5' RACE reads into MiXCR, producing one record per CDR3 protein. The table shows approximately 400,000 distinct CDR3 sequences, with approximately 18% occurring only once. The rearrangement joins TRBV6-2 or TRBV6-3 to TRBJ2-3; 7 positions agree with TRBD1. The clonotype comes from a man younger than 35 who had mild COVID-19 (a few samples of this study predate the infection). Cell type and time point are not known. What was sequenced was PBMCs or a T cell subset sorted from them (not recorded which). The CDR3: CASSPTGLNTQYF. The CDR3 coding sequence is TGTGCCAGCAGTCCGACAGGGCTCAATACGCAGTATTTT.